A single T cell receptor (beta chain) is shown here with its context. V shed 3 bases and J shed 1 base, with 9 bases lying between them. The CDR3 runs 13 residues. CDR1 DFQATT and CDR2 SNEGSKA come from the germline V gene (reference sequence). These data are taken from a study of control samples from healthy donors and cancer patients. Assay: immunoSEQ multiplex PCR; the TCRdb copy retains only in-frame clones and omits some. The table records roughly 140,000 clones, approximately 91% of them present only once. The clonotype comes from a man aged 25 to 40 in good health. Sequenced material: blood. The rearrangement links TRBV20-1 to TRBJ1-1; D is possibly TRBD1 (5 bases). CDR3 sequence: CSASGGPNTEAFF. CDR3 nucleotides: TGCAGTGCTAGTGGGGGTCCGAACACTGAAGCTTTCTTT.